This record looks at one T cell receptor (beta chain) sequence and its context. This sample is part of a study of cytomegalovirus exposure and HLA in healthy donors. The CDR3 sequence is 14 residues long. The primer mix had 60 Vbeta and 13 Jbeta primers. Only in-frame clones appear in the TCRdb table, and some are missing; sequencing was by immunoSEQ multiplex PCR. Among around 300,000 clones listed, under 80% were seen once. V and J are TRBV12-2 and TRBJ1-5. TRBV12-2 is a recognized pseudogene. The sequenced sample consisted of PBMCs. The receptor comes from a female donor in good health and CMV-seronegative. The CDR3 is CASRLGGDGQPQHF. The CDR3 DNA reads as TGTGCAAGTCGCTTAGGGGGGGACGGTCAGCCCCAGCATTTT.